What follows are 10 T cell receptor beta chains derived from one specimen sequenced in a study of blood T cell repertoires in COVID-19. The protocol was immunoSEQ multiplex PCR, while the TCRdb copy is restricted to in-frame clones and leaves out a portion. The data contain more than 200,000 clones, less than 90% of them singletons. Sample: peripheral blood. Receptor source: a man in his thirties or forties with active or convalescent COVID-19.

The chain carries TRBV2 and TRBJ2-7; maybe TRBD2 (5 bases). CDR1 SNHLY and CDR2 FYNNEI come from the germline V gene. The V end lost 5 bases, the J end lost 1 base, and 12 bases lay between the germline ends. The CDR3 extends over 14 amino acids. CDR3 sequence reads: CASSYGVISYEQYF. In nucleotides, the CDR3 is TGTGCCAGCAGTTACGGGGTTATTTCCTACGAGCAGTACTTC. Based on the CDR3 plus reference TRBV2 and TRBJ2-7, the full variable domain is EPEVTQTPSHQVTQMGQEVILRCVPISNHLYFYWYRQILGQKVEFLVSFYNNEISEKSEIFDDQFSVERPDGSNFTLKIRSTKLEDSAMYFCASSYGVISYEQYFGPGTRLTVT.

The chain recombines TRBV5-4 with TRBJ1-2; no reliable D call. CDR1 SGHNT and CDR2 YYREEE come from the germline V gene (reference sequence). This CDR3 has 14 amino acids. V lost 4 bases and J lost 2, with 12 bases in between. As DNA, the CDR3 is TGTGCCAGCAGCGCAGGTGATGCAAACTATGGCTACACCTTC. Translating it yields CASSAGDANYGYTF.

The J gene is TRBJ2-3, the V gene TRBV4-1; 11 bases fit TRBD2. There are 16 residues in the CDR3. CDR1 is MGHRA, CDR2 YSYEKL, per germline. Unmatched junction bases numbered 6, after V lost 5 bases and J lost 2 bases. The CDR3 loop reads CASSGLAGGFTDTQYF. CDR3 in DNA: TGCGCCAGCAGCGGCCTAGCGGGGGGCTTCACAGATACGCAGTATTTT.

The chain couples TRBV5-6 to TRBJ2-1, with 7 bases matching TRBD1. J lost 2 bases, V lost 1 base, and 6 bases had no gene match. The CDR3 covers 16 residues. Germline V gene sequence: CDR1 SGHDT, CDR2 YYEEEE. CDR3 region: CASSLNPGQPYNEQFF. The DNA for the CDR3 is TGTGCCAGCAGCTTGAATCCGGGACAGCCCTACAATGAGCAGTTCTTC.

In this sample, this clone turned up once. The rearrangement uses TRBV5-8 and TRBJ2-7; 8 positions agree with TRBD1. CDR1 SGHTS and CDR2 YDEGEE come from the germline V gene. The CDR3 extends over 14 amino acids. V trimming: 4 bases; J trimming: 3 bases; junction bases outside the gene matches: 6. The CDR3 loop reads CASSLETGDYEQYF. The CDR3 DNA is TGTGCCAGCAGCCTCGAGACAGGGGACTACGAGCAGTACTTC.

The rearrangement joins TRBV5-1 to TRBJ1-1, with TRBD1 matching over 8 bases. The CDR3 length is 16 residues. The trim removed 3 bases at V and 0 bases at J, leaving 7 bases unmatched. Germline V gene lookup returns CDR1 SGHRS and CDR2 YFSETQ. The CDR3 bases are TGCGCCAGCAGCTCGGGACAGGTACAAATGAACACTGAAGCTTTCTTT. As protein: CASSSGQVQMNTEAFF.

The chain uses TRBV7-9 and TRBJ2-1, with a possible D match to TRBD2 (6 bases). The V and J ends lost 11 bases and 1 base respectively, with 6 bases between them. This CDR3 comprises 11 residues. From germline, CDR1 is SEHNR and CDR2 FQNEAQ (reference sequence). CDR3 DNA: TGTGCCGGGAGGTCCTACAATGAGCAGTTCTTC. Its translation: CAGRSYNEQFF. The full variable domain, completed using reference TRBV7-9 and TRBJ2-1, is DTGVSQNPRHKITKRGQNVTFRCDPISEHNRLYWYRQTLGQGPEFLTYFQNEAQLEKSRLLSDRFSAERPKGSFSTLEIQRTEQGDSAMYLCAGRSYNEQFFGPGTRLTVL.

V and J are TRBV5-1 and TRBJ1-1; no definite D call. The V gene's germline CDR1 is SGHRS and CDR2 YFSETQ. The V and J ends lost 7 bases and 0 bases respectively, with 13 bases between them. This CDR3 region has 14 residues. CDR3: CASRSLSVNTEAFF. The CDR3 nucleotides read TGCGCCAGCCGAAGCCTCTCGGTGAACACTGAAGCTTTCTTT.

A few counts support this clone. The gene calls are TRBV9 and TRBJ1-1; tentative D call: TRBD1 (5 bases). In germline, CDR1 is SGDLS, CDR2 YYNGEE. Trimming stripped 4 bases from V and 7 bases from J, with 14 bases between. This CDR3 is built from 13 residues. The CDR3 DNA follows: TGTGCCAGCAGCCTCGGGGGGTACAGTGAAGCTTTCTTT. Protein: CASSLGGYSEAFF. Looking up the rest from reference TRBV9 and TRBJ1-1 gives the full variable domain: DSGVTQTPKHLITATGQRVTLRCSPRSGDLSVYWYQQSLDQGLQFLIQYYNGEERAKGNILERFSAQQFPDLHSELNLSSLELGDSALYFCASSLGGYSEAFFGQGTRLTVV.

This chain uses TRBV28 with TRBJ1-1; perhaps TRBD1 as D (5 bases). This CDR3 has 14 amino acids. CDR1 is MDHEN, CDR2 SYDVKM, per germline. V was trimmed by 10 bases and J by 6 bases, leaving 21 bases between them. CDR3 region: CATEKPTGNSEAFF. In DNA, the CDR3 is TGTGCCACCGAAAAACCCACAGGAAACTCTGAAGCTTTCTTT.